This T cell receptor (beta chain) was sequenced for a study of blood T cell repertoires in COVID-19. Looking at the study overall: Whether acute or convalescent, the COVID-19 samples came from the United States, Italy and Spain. From T cells, B-cell-depleted T cells, or PBMCs came the material, which was cDNA or gDNA.

To note about this clone: This CDR3 is also generated by other DNA sequences in the sample.

Original data processing: Quantification of nucleated cells was approximated via reference gene primer amplification. Method: immunoSEQ multiplex PCR; TCRdb's copy keeps in-frame clones and lacks some. D and trimming were read from the DNA, whereas the V and J calls and clone size are those reported in that table. The table has roughly 73,000 clones, approximately 90% seen once; the top ten hold roughly 1.4%. Germline values: CDR1 MNHNS, CDR2 SASEGT. The CDR3 totals 16 residues. V trimming: 4 bases; J trimming: 4 bases; junction bases outside the gene matches: 9. The chain carries TRBV6-1 and TRBJ1-2, with TRBD1 identical over 10 bases. This receptor was taken from a human donor in a cohort sampled during active COVID-19. The sample was peripheral blood. CDR3 nucleotides: TGTGCCAGCAGTGTTAGACAGGGGGCGTGGAGCTATGGCTACACCTTC. Translating gives CASSVRQGAWSYGYTF.